This entry lists 8 T cell receptor beta chains sequenced from one sample in a study of blood T cell repertoires in COVID-19. TCRdb's copy holds only in-frame clones and misses some; the assay was immunoSEQ multiplex PCR. This table holds around 200,000 clones, around 80% found once. The sequenced sample consisted of peripheral blood. These TCRs come from a woman between 45 and 60 years old with acute or convalescent COVID-19.

The chain joins TRBV10-2 to TRBJ2-7, with D uncertain. The germline V and J ends were trimmed by 5 bases and 3 bases, with 17 bases remaining between them. The CDR3 length is 15 residues. Germline V lookup: CDR1 WSHSY, CDR2 SAAADI. The chain's CDR3 is CASSKTLLDLYEQYF. The CDR3 DNA reads TGCGCCAGCAGTAAGACTCTTCTCGACCTCTACGAGCAGTACTTC.

The CDR3 DNA reads TGTGCCAGCAGCAAAACAGCCCAAGAGACCCAGTACTTC. Encoded protein: CASSKTAQETQYF. The chain links TRBV5-6 to TRBJ2-5, with D uncertain. Germline CDR1 and CDR2: SGHDT and YYEEEE. This CDR3 spans 13 amino acids. Trimming shortened V by 4 bases and J by 1 base, and 8 bases separated the two germline ends.

The chain carries TRBV18 and TRBJ2-7, with TRBD2 matching 8 bases. This CDR3 contains 15 residues. After removal of 3 bases from V and 5 bases from J, the junction contained 9 bases not matched to a gene. The V gene's germline CDR1 is KGHSH and CDR2 LQKENI. The CDR3 coding sequence is TGTGCCAGCTCACCTTTGGGCGGGAGGAAAGACGAGCAGTACTTC. It yields the protein CASSPLGGRKDEQYF.

This clone was seen a single time. The chain combines TRBV19 with TRBJ2-1, with 9 nucleotides matching TRBD2. V was clipped by 6 bases and J by 8 bases; unmatched bases: 11. The CDR3 is 15 residues long. Germline V gives CDR1 LNHDA, CDR2 SQIVND (reference sequence). The CDR3 spells CASSQIAGVGYEQFF. CDR3 nucleotide sequence: TGTGCCAGTAGCCAGATAGCGGGAGTGGGCTATGAGCAGTTCTTC.

The V gene is TRBV30, the J gene TRBJ2-3, with TRBD2 matching 7 bases. Germline V gene sequence: CDR1 GTSNPN, CDR2 SVGIG (reference sequence). The V and J ends lost 1 base and 6 bases, in that order; junction bases with no gene match: 1. This CDR3 is 12 amino acids long. The CDR3 here is CAWSELADTQYF. The DNA for the CDR3 is TGTGCCTGGAGTGAACTAGCGGATACGCAGTATTTT. The complete variable domain, with remaining parts taken from reference TRBV30 and TRBJ2-3, reads SQTIHQWPATLVQPVGSPLSLECTVEGTSNPNLYWYRQAAGRGLQLLFYSVGIGQISSEVPQNLSASRPQDRQFILSSKKLLLSDSGFYLCAWSELADTQYFGPGTRLTVL.

This clone was seen a few times. The chain combines TRBV3-1 (or the pseudogene TRBV3-2) with TRBJ2-1; D is possibly TRBD1 (6 bases). Trimming shortened V by 0 bases and J by 8 bases, and 14 bases separated the two germline ends. The germline V gene has CDR1 LGHDT and CDR2 YNNKEL (reference sequence). This CDR3 contains 15 residues. The CDR3 is CASSQDPRGLDEQFF. CDR3 coding DNA: TGTGCCAGCAGCCAAGATCCCAGGGGTCTCGATGAGCAGTTCTTC.

This clone was recorded at least ten times. One end of the junction varies from germline; a read error may be responsible. V and J are TRBV19 and TRBJ2-2, with TRBD1 as a possible D gene (6 bases). This CDR3 is 17 amino acids long. Germline V CDR1 and CDR2: LNHDA, SQIVND (reference sequence). The CDR3 DNA reads as TGTGCCAGTAGTTTAGATTTTCAACAGGGAAAAGCCGGGGAGCTGTTTTTT. Residues: CASSLDFQQGKAGELFF. The full variable domain, its missing parts supplied by reference TRBV19 and TRBJ2-2, is DGGITQSPKYLFRKEGQNVTLSCEQNLNHDAMYWYRQDPGQGLRLIYYSQIVNDFQKGDIAEGYSVSREKKESFPLTVTSAQKNPTAFYLCASSLDFQQGKAGELFFGEGSRLTVL.

This clone was recorded a few times. J is TRBJ1-2 and V is TRBV3-1 (or the pseudogene TRBV3-2); D is unclear. Germline V gene sequence: CDR1 LGHDT, CDR2 YNNKEL (reference sequence). With 3 bases removed from V and 2 bases from J, the gap between germline ends came to 10 bases. This CDR3 contains 14 residues. The CDR3 sequence is CASSQAQSNYGYTF. The CDR3 region has the DNA TGTGCCAGCAGCCAGGCCCAGTCCAACTATGGCTACACCTTC.